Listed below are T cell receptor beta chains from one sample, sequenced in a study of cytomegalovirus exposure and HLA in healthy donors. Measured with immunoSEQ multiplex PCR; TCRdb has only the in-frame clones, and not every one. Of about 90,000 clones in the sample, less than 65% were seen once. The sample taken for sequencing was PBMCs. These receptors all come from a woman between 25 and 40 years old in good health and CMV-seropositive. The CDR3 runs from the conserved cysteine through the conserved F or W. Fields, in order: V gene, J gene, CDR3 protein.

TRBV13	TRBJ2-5	CASSFLASGSQETQYF
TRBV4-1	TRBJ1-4	CASSLWTGANEKLFF
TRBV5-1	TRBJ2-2	CASSPTGFDTGELFF
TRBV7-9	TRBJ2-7	CASSRRQGAWEQYF
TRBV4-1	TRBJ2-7	CASSQPGVVQEQYF
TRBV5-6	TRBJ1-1	CASSLRVGTEAFF
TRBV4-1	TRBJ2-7	CASSQGQYYEQYF
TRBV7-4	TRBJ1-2	CASSLMGADRYGYTF
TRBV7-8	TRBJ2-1	CASRTGTGSYNEQFF
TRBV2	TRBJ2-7	CASTDRASSPEQYF
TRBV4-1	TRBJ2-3	CASSQATQGLAGGDTQYF
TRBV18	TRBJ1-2	CASSPRNRGDYGYTF
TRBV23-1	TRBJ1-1	CASSQSGGAGTEAFF